The 6 T cell receptor beta chains below come from one sample, sequenced in a study of OX40 agonist ivuxolimab in advanced cancers. Profiled with immunoSEQ multiplex PCR; TCRdb holds only in-frame clones, not every one. This table holds about 37,000 clones, 85% found once. The sequences come from CD4+ or CD8+ T cells sorted from blood, collected in a trial of the OX40 agonist ivuxolimab. The receptors originated from an adult with an advanced solid tumor such as melanoma, head and neck, liver or kidney cancer.

The V call is TRBV7-9, the J call TRBJ2-6; either TRBD1 or TRBD2 may supply D (5 bases each). Trimming stripped 4 bases from V and 7 bases from J, with 11 bases between. Germline CDR1 is SEHNR and CDR2 is FQNEAQ (reference sequence). The CDR3 extends over 14 amino acids. The DNA of the CDR3 is TGTGCCAGCAGCTCCTCCGGGGCCGCCAACGTCCTGACTTTC. Protein sequence: CASSSSGAANVLTF.

The V call is TRBV5-1, the J call TRBJ2-3; 7 positions match TRBD1. There are 14 residues in the CDR3. V was pared by 3 bases and J by 2 bases, with 3 bases of the junction left unmatched. CDR1 and CDR2 (germline): SGHRS, YFSETQ. CDR3 bases: TGCGCCAGCAGCTCAGGGACAGACACAGATACGCAGTATTTT. It yields the protein CASSSGTDTDTQYF.

The CDR3 DNA reads as TGTGCCAGCAGTTCAGATACGACAGGGGGAAGAACTGAAGCTTTCTTT. It codes for CASSSDTTGGRTEAFF. The chain uses TRBV28 and TRBJ1-1, with 9 bases aligning to TRBD1. The length of the CDR3 is 16 residues. Unmatched junction bases numbered 11, after V lost 4 bases and J lost 5 bases. The germline V gene has CDR1 MDHEN and CDR2 SYDVKM.

This clone is medium-sized within its sample. V gene TRBV11-1 combines with J gene TRBJ1-4, with a tentative D call TRBD1 (6 bases). Germline assignment: CDR1 SGHAT and CDR2 FQDESV (reference sequence). The germline V and J ends were trimmed by 1 base and 7 bases, with 13 bases remaining between them. The CDR3 loop spans 15 amino acids. CDR3 DNA: TGTGCCAGCAGCTTAGGGACAGCCGGAAGTGAAAAACTGTTTTTT. Translation gives CASSLGTAGSEKLFF.

This chain links TRBV27 with TRBJ1-2, with 7 bases aligning to TRBD1. CDR3 length equals 14 residues. The V and J ends lost 6 bases and 7 bases, in that order; junction bases with no gene match: 11. Germline V gene lookup returns CDR1 MNHEY and CDR2 SMNVEV (reference sequence). The CDR3 here is CASRGRTGQGGYTF. The CDR3 DNA reads as TGTGCCAGCAGGGGGAGGACAGGCCAGGGTGGCTACACCTTC.

This clone occurred a few times. The chain joins TRBV12-5 to TRBJ2-3, with 7 bases identical to TRBD1. The germline V gene encodes CDR1 LGHNT and CDR2 FRNRAP. The J segment lost 3 bases and the V segment lost 1 base, leaving 7 bases of the junction unmatched. CDR3 size: 16 residues. CDR3 DNA: TGTGCTAGTGGTTTGGGGACAGGTTATTTTACAGATACGCAGTATTTT. Its protein product is CASGLGTGYFTDTQYF.